The clone carrying this T cell receptor beta chain was seen more than once but under ten times. The antigen remains unidentified. Treatment defined: approximately 9-day PBMC culture with coronavirus spike peptide pools or control peptides (ViraFEST assay). PCR positivity was dated March to December 2020, before US Alpha, Beta and Delta variants. After being plated at a few million per well, PBMCs were cultured with about 10 IU/ml IL-2 and 8.5 to 10 ug/ml peptide pools. There are 15 residues in the CDR3. Trimming cost V 9 bases and J 3 bases; bases outside gene matches: 10. This sample was taken from a study of vaccination and CD4 T cells after COVID-19. Notes on the study in general: Counts of SARS-CoV-2-reactive clonotypes had a median that went from roughly 21 to 40, a nonsignificant change.

With the Oncomine TCR Beta short-read assay, DNA from cultured CD4+ T cells was sequenced. TCRdb fed the PCR reads into MiXCR, producing one record per CDR3 protein. Of about 17,000 distinct CDR3 sequences detected, about 38% appear once; the ten largest clones hold 12%. The chain couples TRBV12-3 or TRBV12-4 to TRBJ2-2; 7 nucleotides agree with TRBD2. Sample: CD4+ T cells from blood, cultured in vitro. The source of this sequence is a human donor who had recovered from COVID-19. This chain's CDR3 is CASSAGGWDTGELFF. The CDR3 nucleotides read TGTGCCAGTTCCGCCGGGGGGTGGGACACCGGGGAGCTGTTTTTT.